This passage covers 8 T cell receptor beta chains from one sample sequenced in a study of blood T cell repertoires in COVID-19. Only in-frame clones appear in the TCRdb table, and some are missing; sequencing was by immunoSEQ multiplex PCR. The sample holds approximately 150,000 clones, around four fifths seen once. The sequenced sample was peripheral blood. These receptors all come from a woman of 80 years or more with COVID-19, enrolled during active disease.

The chain employs TRBV6-2 or TRBV6-3 and TRBJ2-1; D is perhaps TRBD2 (6 bases). The CDR3 totals 18 residues. From germline, CDR1 is MNHEY and CDR2 SVGEGT. Trimming removed 2 bases from V and 9 bases from J, with 26 bases in between. The CDR3 bases are TGTGCCAGCAGTTACGACCGGGACTCCTCGACTACCTTCGGTGAGCAGTTCTTC. The encoded protein is CASSYDRDSSTTFGEQFF.

The chain couples TRBV27 to TRBJ2-2; 7 bases align to TRBD1. V was pared by 2 bases and J by 3 bases, with 6 bases of the junction left unmatched. The CDR3 covers 16 residues. CDR1 is MNHEY, CDR2 SMNVEV, per germline (reference sequence). CDR3 DNA sequence: TGTGCCAGCAGTTTAGCGCAGGGGGTTGACACCGGGGAGCTGTTTTTT. It translates to CASSLAQGVDTGELFF.

This clone was seen only a few times. The chain has TRBV7-3 and TRBJ1-1; D is ambiguous. Per the germline V gene, CDR1 is SGHTA and CDR2 is FQGTGA. Deletions cut 1 base from V and 3 bases from J, with 6 bases between. The CDR3 has 13 residues. This CDR3 reads CASSLNAHTEAFF. The CDR3 DNA reads TGTGCCAGCAGCTTAAACGCGCACACTGAAGCTTTCTTT.

The chain has TRBV7-2 and TRBJ2-2, with TRBD2 as a possible D gene (6 bases). V lost 2 bases and J lost 1, with 11 bases in between. Germline V gene lookup returns CDR1 SGHTA and CDR2 FQGNSA. CDR3 length: 16 amino acids. The CDR3 bases are TGTGCCAGCAGCTTACTGGGGGGTGGGAACACCGGGGAGCTGTTTTTT. Encoded protein: CASSLLGGGNTGELFF.

The chain links TRBV3-1 (or the pseudogene TRBV3-2) to TRBJ2-7; 8 bases map to TRBD2. The length of the CDR3 is 13 residues. Germline CDR1 is LGHDT and CDR2 is YNNKEL (reference sequence). Trimming cost V 4 bases and J 2 bases; bases outside gene matches: 1. The CDR3 loop is CASSRGLAYEQYF. The CDR3, as DNA: TGTGCCAGCAGCCGGGGACTAGCCTACGAGCAGTACTTC.

The genes are TRBV9 and TRBJ2-7; D may be TRBD1 (6 bases). This CDR3 region has 14 residues. Germline lookup yields CDR1 SGDLS and CDR2 YYNGEE. V was trimmed by 4 bases and J by 0 bases, leaving 11 bases between them. CDR3: CASSSTGISYEQYF. The CDR3 DNA reads TGTGCCAGCAGCTCAACAGGGATCTCCTACGAGCAGTACTTC.

This chain links TRBV27 with TRBJ2-1, with 10 bases matching TRBD2. Unmatched junction bases numbered 4, after V lost 3 bases and J lost 8 bases. The CDR3 runs 14 residues. Germline V gives CDR1 MNHEY, CDR2 SMNVEV (reference sequence). CDR3: CASSLLLAGDEQFF. The CDR3, as DNA: TGTGCCAGCAGTTTGCTGCTAGCGGGAGATGAGCAGTTCTTC.

V and J are TRBV28 and TRBJ1-1, with D perhaps TRBD1 (5 bases). This CDR3 spans 15 amino acids. With 5 bases removed from V and 1 base from J, the gap between germline ends came to 14 bases. Germline assignment: CDR1 MDHEN and CDR2 SYDVKM. The CDR3 nucleotides are TGTGCCAGCAGTACCACGGGACTGTCGAACACTGAAGCTTTCTTT. Protein product: CASSTTGLSNTEAFF.